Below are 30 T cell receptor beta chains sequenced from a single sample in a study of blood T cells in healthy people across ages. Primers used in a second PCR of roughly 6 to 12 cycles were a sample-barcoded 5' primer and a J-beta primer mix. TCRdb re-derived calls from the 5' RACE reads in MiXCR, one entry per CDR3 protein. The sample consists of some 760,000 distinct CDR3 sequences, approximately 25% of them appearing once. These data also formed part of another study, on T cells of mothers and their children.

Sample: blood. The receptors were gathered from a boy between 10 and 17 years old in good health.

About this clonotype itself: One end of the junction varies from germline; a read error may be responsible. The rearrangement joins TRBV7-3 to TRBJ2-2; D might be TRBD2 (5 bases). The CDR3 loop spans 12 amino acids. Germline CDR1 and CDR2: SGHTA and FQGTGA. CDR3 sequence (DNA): TGTGCCAGCAGCCCGAGAACCGGGGAGCCGTTTTTT. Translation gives CASSPRTGEPFF.

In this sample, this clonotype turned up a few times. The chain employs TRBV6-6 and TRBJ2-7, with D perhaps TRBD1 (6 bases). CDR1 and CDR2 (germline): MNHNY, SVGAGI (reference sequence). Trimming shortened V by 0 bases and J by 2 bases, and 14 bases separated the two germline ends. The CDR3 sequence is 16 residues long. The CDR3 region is CASSYSIAGAAYEQYF. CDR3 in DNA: TGTGCCAGCAGTTACTCGATTGCAGGGGCGGCCTACGAGCAGTACTTC.

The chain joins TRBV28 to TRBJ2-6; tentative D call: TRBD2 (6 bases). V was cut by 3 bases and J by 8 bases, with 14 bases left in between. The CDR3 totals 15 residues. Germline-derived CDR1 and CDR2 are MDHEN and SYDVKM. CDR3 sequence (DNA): TGTGCCAGCAGTTTGTCGGGGGTAGGGACCAACGTCCTGACTTTC. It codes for CASSLSGVGTNVLTF.

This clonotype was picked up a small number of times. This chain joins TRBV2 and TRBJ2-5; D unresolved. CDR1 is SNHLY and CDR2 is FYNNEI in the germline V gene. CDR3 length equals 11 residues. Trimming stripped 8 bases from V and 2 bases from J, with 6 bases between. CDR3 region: CASQEQETQYF. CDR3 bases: TGTGCCAGCCAGGAACAAGAGACCCAGTACTTC. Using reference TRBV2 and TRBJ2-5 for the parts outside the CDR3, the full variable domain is EPEVTQTPSHQVTQMGQEVILRCVPISNHLYFYWYRQILGQKVEFLVSFYNNEISEKSEIFDDQFSVERPDGSNFTLKIRSTKLEDSAMYFCASQEQETQYFGPGTRLLVL.

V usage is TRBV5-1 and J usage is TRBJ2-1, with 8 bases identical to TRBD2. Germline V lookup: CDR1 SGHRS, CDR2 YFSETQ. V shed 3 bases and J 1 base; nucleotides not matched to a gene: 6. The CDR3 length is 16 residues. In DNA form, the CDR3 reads TGCGCCAGCAGCTACGTAGCGGGATCTTCCTACAATGAGCAGTTCTTC. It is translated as CASSYVAGSSYNEQFF.

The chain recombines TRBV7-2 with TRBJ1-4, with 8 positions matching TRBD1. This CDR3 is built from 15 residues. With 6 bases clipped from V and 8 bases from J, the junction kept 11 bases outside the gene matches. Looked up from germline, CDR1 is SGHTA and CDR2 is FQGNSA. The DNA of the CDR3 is TGTGCCAGCAGTCCCCAGACAGGGGTGGAAGAAAAACTGTTTTTT. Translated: CASSPQTGVEEKLFF.

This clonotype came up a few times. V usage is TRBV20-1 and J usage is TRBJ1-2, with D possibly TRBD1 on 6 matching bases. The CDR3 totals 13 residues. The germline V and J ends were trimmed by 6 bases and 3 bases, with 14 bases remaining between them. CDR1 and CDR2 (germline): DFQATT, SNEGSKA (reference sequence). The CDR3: CSARGHPYYGYTF. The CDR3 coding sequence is TGCAGTGCCCGGGGACACCCATACTATGGCTACACCTTC.

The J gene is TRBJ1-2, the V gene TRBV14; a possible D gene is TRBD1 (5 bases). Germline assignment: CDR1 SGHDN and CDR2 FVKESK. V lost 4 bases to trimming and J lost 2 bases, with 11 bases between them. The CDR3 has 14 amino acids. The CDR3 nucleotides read TGTGCCAGCAGCCTGACAGAGTCCAACTATGGCTACACCTTC. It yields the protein CASSLTESNYGYTF.

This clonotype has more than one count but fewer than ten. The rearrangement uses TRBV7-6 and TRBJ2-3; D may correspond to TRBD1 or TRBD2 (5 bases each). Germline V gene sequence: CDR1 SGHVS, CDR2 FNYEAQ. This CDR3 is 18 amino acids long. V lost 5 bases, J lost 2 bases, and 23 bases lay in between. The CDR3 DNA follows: TGTGCCAGCAGCCCCCTGGGGCGGGCGCAAAGCCACACAGATACGCAGTATTTT. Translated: CASSPLGRAQSHTDTQYF.

The CDR3 DNA reads TGCGCCAGCAGCCTCGAGTCTCCTCGAGGCAAAAACATTCAGTACTTC. Translated, it gives CASSLESPRGKNIQYF. V and J are TRBV5-1 and TRBJ2-4; no definite D call. The CDR3 is 16 amino acids. Germline-derived CDR1 and CDR2 are SGHRS and YFSETQ. V lost 4 bases and J lost 3, with 17 bases in between.

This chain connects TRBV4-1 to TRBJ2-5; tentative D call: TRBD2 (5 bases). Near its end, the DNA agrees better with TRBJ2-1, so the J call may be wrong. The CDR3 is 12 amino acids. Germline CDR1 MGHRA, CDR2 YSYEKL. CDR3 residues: CASRRAPGEQFF. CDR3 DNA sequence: TGCGCCAGCAGGAGGGCTCCCGGTGAGCAGTTCTTC.

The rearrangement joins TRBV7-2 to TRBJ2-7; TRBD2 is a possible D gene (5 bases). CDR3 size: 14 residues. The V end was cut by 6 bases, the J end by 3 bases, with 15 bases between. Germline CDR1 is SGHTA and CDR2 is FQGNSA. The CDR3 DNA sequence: TGTGCCAGCAGATCGGGGAACGGTTTCTACGAGCAGTACTTC. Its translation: CASRSGNGFYEQYF. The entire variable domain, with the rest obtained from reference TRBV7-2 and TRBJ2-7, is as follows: GAGVSQSPSNKVTEKGKDVELRCDPISGHTALYWYRQSLGQGLEFLIYFQGNSAPDKSGLPSDRFSAERTGGSVSTLTIQRTQQEDSAVYLCASRSGNGFYEQYFGPGTRLTVT.

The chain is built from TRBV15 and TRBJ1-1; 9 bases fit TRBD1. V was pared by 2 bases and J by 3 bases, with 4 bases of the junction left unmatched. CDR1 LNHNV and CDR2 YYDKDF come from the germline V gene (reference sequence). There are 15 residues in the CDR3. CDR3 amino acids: CATSRKDRGDTEAFF. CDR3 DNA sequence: TGTGCCACCAGCAGAAAGGACAGGGGAGACACTGAAGCTTTCTTT.

The CDR3 sequence is CASSLALGLAGGEGDEQFF. CDR3 DNA sequence: TGTGCCAGCAGCTTAGCCCTCGGACTAGCGGGAGGGGAGGGGGATGAGCAGTTCTTC. The rearrangement uses TRBV11-2 and TRBJ2-5; 15 bases align to TRBD2. The J call may be wrong; the DNA end is better matched by TRBJ2-1. CDR1 and CDR2 (germline): SGHAT, FQNNGV. There are 19 residues in the CDR3.

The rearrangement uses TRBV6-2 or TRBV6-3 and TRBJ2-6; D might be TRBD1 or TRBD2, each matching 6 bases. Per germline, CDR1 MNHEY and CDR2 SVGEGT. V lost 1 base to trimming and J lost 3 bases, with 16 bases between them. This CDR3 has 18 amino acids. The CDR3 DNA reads TGTGCCAGCAGTTACTGGGGGGCAGGCCTGGGTGGGGCCAACGTCCTGACTTTC. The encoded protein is CASSYWGAGLGGANVLTF.

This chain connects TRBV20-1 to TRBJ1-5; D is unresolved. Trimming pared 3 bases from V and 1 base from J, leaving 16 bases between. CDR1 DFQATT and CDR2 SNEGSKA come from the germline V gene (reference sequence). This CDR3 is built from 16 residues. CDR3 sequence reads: CSASDLSPPSNQPQHF. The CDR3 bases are TGCAGTGCTAGCGACCTTTCACCGCCGAGCAATCAGCCCCAGCATTTT.

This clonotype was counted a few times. The CDR3 spells CASSSGTGGYSNQPQHF. For the CDR3, the DNA is TGTGCCAGCAGTTCCGGGACAGGGGGTTATAGCAATCAGCCCCAGCATTTT. The genes are TRBV12-3 or TRBV12-4 and TRBJ1-5; 11 bases line up with TRBD1. The CDR3 runs 17 residues. J was trimmed by 0 bases and V by 4 bases; bases with no gene match: 5.

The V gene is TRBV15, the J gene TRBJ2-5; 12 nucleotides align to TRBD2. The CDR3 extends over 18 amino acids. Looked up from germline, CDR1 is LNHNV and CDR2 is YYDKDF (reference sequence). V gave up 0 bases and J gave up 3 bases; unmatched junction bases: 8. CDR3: CATSRDKSRLAGEETQYF. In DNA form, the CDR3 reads TGTGCCACCAGCAGAGATAAGTCCCGACTAGCGGGGGAAGAGACCCAGTACTTC.

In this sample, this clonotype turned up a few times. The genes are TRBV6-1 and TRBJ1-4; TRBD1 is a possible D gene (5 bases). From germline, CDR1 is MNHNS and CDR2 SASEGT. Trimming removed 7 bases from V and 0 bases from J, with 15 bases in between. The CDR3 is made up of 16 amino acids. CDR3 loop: CASTQGLHPTNEKLFF. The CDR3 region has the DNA TGTGCCAGCACCCAGGGACTGCACCCAACTAATGAAAAACTGTTTTTT.

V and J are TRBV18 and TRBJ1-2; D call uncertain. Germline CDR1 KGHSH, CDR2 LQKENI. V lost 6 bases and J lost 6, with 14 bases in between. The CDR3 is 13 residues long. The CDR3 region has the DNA TGTGCCAGCTCCCAGGAGGGTGGTAATGGCTACACCTTC. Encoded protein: CASSQEGGNGYTF.

The CDR3 loop reads CAWSVGRAINEQFF. In nucleotides, the CDR3 is TGTGCCTGGAGCGTAGGGCGGGCGATCAATGAGCAGTTCTTC. This chain connects TRBV30 to TRBJ2-1, with TRBD2 as a possible D gene (5 bases). The CDR3 is 14 residues long. In germline, CDR1 is GTSNPN, CDR2 SVGIG (reference sequence). The V end was cut by 3 bases, the J end by 6 bases, with 15 bases between.

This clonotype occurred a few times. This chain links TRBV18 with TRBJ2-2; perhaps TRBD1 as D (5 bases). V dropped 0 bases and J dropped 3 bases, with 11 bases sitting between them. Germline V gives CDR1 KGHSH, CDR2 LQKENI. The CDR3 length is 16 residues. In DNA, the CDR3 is TGTGCCAGCTCACCACCGGAAGGGGTGGACACCGGGGAGCTGTTTTTT. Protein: CASSPPEGVDTGELFF.

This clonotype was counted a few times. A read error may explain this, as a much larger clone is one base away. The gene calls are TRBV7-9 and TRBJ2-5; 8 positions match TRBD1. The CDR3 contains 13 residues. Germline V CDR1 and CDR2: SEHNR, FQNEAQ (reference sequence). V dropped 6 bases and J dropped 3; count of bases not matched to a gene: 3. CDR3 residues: CASRSQGEETQYF. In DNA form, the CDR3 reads TGTGCCAGCAGATCACAGGGGGAAGAGACCCAGTACTTC.

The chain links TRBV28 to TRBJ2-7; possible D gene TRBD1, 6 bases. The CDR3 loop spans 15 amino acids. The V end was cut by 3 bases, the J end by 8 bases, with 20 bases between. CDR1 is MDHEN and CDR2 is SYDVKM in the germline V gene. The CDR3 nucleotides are TGTGCCAGCAGTTTGGGTGGGACAACGCCCCGAAAGCAGTACTTC. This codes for CASSLGGTTPRKQYF.

CDR3 protein: CASRPGQVSTMRTDTQYF. CDR3 coding DNA: TGCGCCAGCAGACCAGGACAGGTTTCGACTATGCGCACAGATACGCAGTATTTT. J is TRBJ2-3 and V is TRBV5-1; TRBD1 matches 7 bases. The CDR3 spans 18 residues. CDR1 and CDR2 (germline): SGHRS, YFSETQ. V was clipped by 5 bases and J by 1 base; unmatched bases: 16.

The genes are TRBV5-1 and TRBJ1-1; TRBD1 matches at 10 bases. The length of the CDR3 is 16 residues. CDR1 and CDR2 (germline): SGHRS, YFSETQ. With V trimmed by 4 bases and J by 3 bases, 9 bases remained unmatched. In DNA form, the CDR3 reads TGCGCCAGCAGCCCGGGACAGGGGTTTCTTGACACTGAAGCTTTCTTT. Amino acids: CASSPGQGFLDTEAFF.

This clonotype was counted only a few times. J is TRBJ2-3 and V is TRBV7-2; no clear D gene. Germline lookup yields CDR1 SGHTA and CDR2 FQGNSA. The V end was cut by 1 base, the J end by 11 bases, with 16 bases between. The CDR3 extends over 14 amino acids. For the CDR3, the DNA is TGTGCCAGCAGCTTAGTACTTTCTTCGGCAAAGCAGTATTTT. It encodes CASSLVLSSAKQYF.

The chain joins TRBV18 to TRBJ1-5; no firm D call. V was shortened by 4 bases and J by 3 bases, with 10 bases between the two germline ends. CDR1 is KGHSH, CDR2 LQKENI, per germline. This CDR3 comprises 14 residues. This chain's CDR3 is CASSRQEVNQPQHF. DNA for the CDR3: TGTGCCAGCTCACGGCAGGAAGTCAATCAGCCCCAGCATTTT.

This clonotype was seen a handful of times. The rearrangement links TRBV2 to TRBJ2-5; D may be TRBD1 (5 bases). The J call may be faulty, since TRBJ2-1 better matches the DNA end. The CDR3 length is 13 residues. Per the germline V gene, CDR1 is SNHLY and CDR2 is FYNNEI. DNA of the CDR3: TGTGCCAGCGAGAGACAGCCCTACAATGAGCAGTTCTTC. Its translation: CASERQPYNEQFF.

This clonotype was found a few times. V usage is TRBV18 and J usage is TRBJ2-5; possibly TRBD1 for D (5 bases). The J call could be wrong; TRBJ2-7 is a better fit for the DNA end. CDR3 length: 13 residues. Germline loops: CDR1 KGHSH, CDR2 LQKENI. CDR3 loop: CASSPQGYYEQYF. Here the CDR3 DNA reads TGTGCCAGCTCACCACAGGGGTACTACGAGCAGTACTTC.